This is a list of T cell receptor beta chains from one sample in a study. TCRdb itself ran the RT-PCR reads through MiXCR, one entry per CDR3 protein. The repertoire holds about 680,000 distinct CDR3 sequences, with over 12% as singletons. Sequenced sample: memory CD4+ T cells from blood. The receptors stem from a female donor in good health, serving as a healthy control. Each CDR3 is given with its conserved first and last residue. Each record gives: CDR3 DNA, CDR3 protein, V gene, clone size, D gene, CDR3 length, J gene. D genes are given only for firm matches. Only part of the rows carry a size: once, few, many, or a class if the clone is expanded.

CDR3nt: TGTGCCAGCAGCCAAGATTTGAGAGTCCTAAATAACTATGAGCAGTTCTTC
CDR3aa: CASSQDLRVLNNYEQFF
v_gene: TRBV4-2
abundance: few
d_gene: NA
len: 17
j_gene: TRBJ2-1

CDR3nt: TGCAGTGCTCCAACCTTGACTGGAGAAAAACTGTTTTTT
CDR3aa: CSAPTLTGEKLFF
v_gene: TRBV20-1
abundance: few
d_gene: NA
len: 13
j_gene: TRBJ1-4

CDR3nt: TGTGCCAGCAGCTTTCGGCCCCACCAAGAGACCCAGTACTTC
CDR3aa: CASSFRPHQETQYF
v_gene: TRBV7-9
abundance: NA
d_gene: NA
len: 14
j_gene: TRBJ2-5

CDR3nt: TGTGCCAGCAGTACAGGGGACGGCAGCACAGATACGCAGTATTTT
CDR3aa: CASSTGDGSTDTQYF
v_gene: TRBV6-6
abundance: many
d_gene: TRBD1
len: 15
j_gene: TRBJ2-3

CDR3nt: TGCGCCAGCAGCTGGGGGGACAGGTCAGAGCCCCAGCATTTT
CDR3aa: CASSWGDRSEPQHF
v_gene: TRBV5-1
abundance: many
d_gene: TRBD1
len: 14
j_gene: TRBJ1-5

CDR3nt: TGTGCCAGCAGCCGAGGGGGCGCGGGCACCGGGGAGCTGTTTTTT
CDR3aa: CASSRGGAGTGELFF
v_gene: TRBV7-2
abundance: few
d_gene: TRBD1
len: 15
j_gene: TRBJ2-2

CDR3nt: TGCAGTGTACCAGCGGGGAATCCTCGGGATACGCAGTATTTT
CDR3aa: CSVPAGNPRDTQYF
v_gene: TRBV20-1
abundance: NA
d_gene: TRBD2
len: 14
j_gene: TRBJ2-3

CDR3nt: TGTGCCAGCAGCTTAGTGCGGGGCCCTTACTACACAGATACGCAGTATTTT
CDR3aa: CASSLVRGPYYTDTQYF
v_gene: TRBV7-2
abundance: NA
d_gene: NA
len: 17
j_gene: TRBJ2-3

CDR3nt: TGTGCCAGCAGCTCTATAGGAACAGGGGGAAACAATGAGCAGTTCTTC
CDR3aa: CASSSIGTGGNNEQFF
v_gene: TRBV7-6
abundance: many
d_gene: TRBD1
len: 16
j_gene: TRBJ2-1

CDR3nt: TGTGCCAGCAGCCTCCAAACCGCCTACGAGCAGTACTTC
CDR3aa: CASSLQTAYEQYF
v_gene: TRBV7-2
abundance: NA
d_gene: NA
len: 13
j_gene: TRBJ2-7

CDR3nt: TGTGCCACCAGCAGAGTGGGACAGAACTACGAGCAGTACTTC
CDR3aa: CATSRVGQNYEQYF
v_gene: TRBV15
abundance: many
d_gene: TRBD1
len: 14
j_gene: TRBJ2-7